This T cell receptor (beta chain) is drawn from a study of cytomegalovirus exposure and HLA in healthy donors. The PCR had 60 Vbeta and 13 Jbeta primers. The protocol was immunoSEQ multiplex PCR, while the TCRdb copy is restricted to in-frame clones and leaves out a portion. The table has 150,000 to 200,000 clones, 75% to 80% seen once. Among the donors, all were healthy bone marrow donors. The sequence was collected from a man aged 45-60 years in good health and CMV-seropositive. The sequencing sample was made of PBMCs.

Written as DNA, the CDR3 is TGTGCCAGCAGCCCCGCGGGAAACACCATATATTTT. Amino acids: CASSPAGNTIYF. V gene TRBV7-8 combines with J gene TRBJ1-3; D unclear. The CDR3 length is 12 residues. Germline V gene data show CDR1 as SGHVS and CDR2 as FQNEAQ. The V and J ends lost 5 bases and 4 bases respectively, with 6 bases between them.